What follows are 15 T cell receptor beta chains derived from one specimen sequenced in a study of blood T cell repertoires in COVID-19. Produced via immunoSEQ multiplex PCR; TCRdb's table is partial and in-frame only. Of roughly 13,000 clones listed, around 91% are singletons. Sequencing was done on a sample of peripheral blood. The receptors stem from a human donor in a cohort sampled during active COVID-19.

This clone counts as medium-sized. The V and J genes are TRBV21-1 and TRBJ2-1; no check of the table's D call, TRBD2, against the DNA was made. TRBV21-1 is labeled a pseudogene. The CDR3 has 20 amino acids. The CDR3 DNA reads TGTGCCAGCAGCGTCCTGCGAGACAGGAGACGACTAGCGTCTAGGGATGAGCAGTTCTTC. Protein sequence: CASSVLRDRRRLASRDEQFF.

This chain links TRBV28 with TRBJ2-3, with D perhaps matching TRBD1 (6 bases). CDR1 is MDHEN, CDR2 SYDVKM, per germline. The CDR3 is 13 residues long. Trimming shortened V by 6 bases and J by 4 bases, and 11 bases separated the two germline ends. Here the CDR3 DNA reads TGTGCCAGCAGCTCAACAGGGCCAGATACGCAGTATTTT. This translates into CASSSTGPDTQYF.

This clone came up once. The chain links TRBV18 to TRBJ2-5; 7 bases match TRBD1. J was trimmed by 1 base and V by 5 bases; bases with no gene match: 4. The CDR3 covers 14 residues. Looked up from germline, CDR1 is KGHSH and CDR2 is LQKENI. The CDR3 sequence is CASSTRDSQETQYF. The CDR3 bases are TGTGCCAGCTCAACCCGGGACAGCCAAGAGACCCAGTACTTC.

The chain combines TRBV9 with TRBJ1-2, with 8 positions matching TRBD1. Germline V CDR1 and CDR2: SGDLS, YYNGEE. The CDR3 totals 15 residues. The trim removed 4 bases at V and 0 bases at J, leaving 5 bases unmatched. CDR3 loop: CASSTGQVANYGYTF. The DNA for the CDR3 is TGTGCCAGCAGCACGGGACAGGTAGCTAACTATGGCTACACCTTC.

The chain is built from TRBV6-5 and TRBJ1-4; 8 bases line up with TRBD1. Germline CDR1 reads MNHEY; CDR2 reads SVGAGI. The V and J ends lost 4 bases and 10 bases, in that order; junction bases with no gene match: 11. The CDR3 runs to 15 residues. Here the CDR3 DNA reads TGTGCCAGCAGTTCGGGGACAGGTATAGACGGAAAACTGTTTTTT. Translation: CASSSGTGIDGKLFF.

The rearrangement links TRBV3-1 (or the pseudogene TRBV3-2) to TRBJ1-4; D is possibly TRBD1 (5 bases). The V gene's germline CDR1 is LGHDT and CDR2 YNNKEL (reference sequence). This CDR3 spans 15 amino acids. V gave up 5 bases and J gave up 6 bases, with 16 bases separating them. CDR3 sequence: CASSGRGRDYEKLFF. CDR3 sequence (DNA): TGTGCCAGCAGCGGTAGGGGCAGGGACTATGAAAAACTGTTTTTT.

The chain combines TRBV19 with TRBJ2-7; possibly TRBD1 for D (6 bases). The CDR3 is made up of 16 amino acids. Germline lookup yields CDR1 LNHDA and CDR2 SQIVND (reference sequence). V lost 9 bases, J lost 0 bases, and 21 bases lay in between. In DNA form, the CDR3 reads TGTGCCAGCTCCGGACAGTTCCTAAGGAGCTCCTACGAGCAGTACTTC. This encodes CASSGQFLRSSYEQYF.

In its sample, this clone was seen once. V gene TRBV7-9 combines with J gene TRBJ2-7; 10 nucleotides align to TRBD2. CDR1 and CDR2 from the germline V gene are SEHNR and FQNEAQ (reference sequence). The CDR3 contains 14 residues. After removal of 0 bases from V and 6 bases from J, the junction contained 2 bases not matched to a gene. CDR3 DNA: TGTGCCAGCAGCTTAGCGGCTAGCGGGGGCGAGCAGTACTTC. The encoded protein is CASSLAASGGEQYF.

V and J are TRBV3-1 (or the pseudogene TRBV3-2) and TRBJ2-1; TRBD2 agrees at 11 bases. CDR3 size: 13 residues. V lost 3 bases and J lost 10; bases outside the gene matches: 2. In germline, CDR1 is LGHDT, CDR2 YNNKEL (reference sequence). CDR3 DNA: TGTGCCAGCAGCCATGGGACTAGCGGAGAGCAGTTCTTC. Its protein product is CASSHGTSGEQFF.

The chain is built from TRBV6-5 and TRBJ1-1, with D maybe TRBD1 (5 bases). Germline V gene data show CDR1 as MNHEY and CDR2 as SVGAGI. The CDR3 runs 14 residues. Trimming removed 4 bases from V and 1 base from J, with 10 bases in between. CDR3 sequence reads: CASSSGYGNTEAFF. The CDR3 DNA follows: TGTGCCAGCAGTTCAGGGTACGGGAACACTGAAGCTTTCTTT.

This chain connects TRBV18 to TRBJ2-7; 10 nucleotides align to TRBD1. V gave up 2 bases and J gave up 0 bases; unmatched junction bases: 4. The germline V gene encodes CDR1 KGHSH and CDR2 LQKENI. This CDR3 spans 16 amino acids. Written as DNA, the CDR3 is TGTGCCAGCTCACCAAGGGGACAGGGGCACTCCTACGAGCAGTACTTC. It yields the protein CASSPRGQGHSYEQYF.

The V call is TRBV10-1, the J call TRBJ2-1, with TRBD2 as a possible D gene (5 bases). V lost 0 bases to trimming and J lost 9 bases, with 15 bases between them. This CDR3 spans 15 amino acids. Germline lookup yields CDR1 WNHNN and CDR2 SYGVQD (reference sequence). DNA for the CDR3: TGCGCCAGCAGTGAGTCGTTAGTAGGAGGTGGTGAGCAGTTCTTC. Translation: CASSESLVGGGEQFF.

The chain employs TRBV15 and TRBJ2-7; D ambiguous. CDR1 is LNHNV and CDR2 is YYDKDF in the germline V gene (reference sequence). V lost 0 bases, J lost 7 bases, and 16 bases lay in between. CDR3 size: 15 residues. Here the CDR3 DNA reads TGTGCCACCAGCAGAGATCTACTGACTTTTTTTGAGCAGTACTTC. This encodes CATSRDLLTFFEQYF.

This chain joins TRBV7-9 and TRBJ2-1; the D gene is possibly TRBD2 (5 bases). CDR3 length: 14 amino acids. V lost 1 base, J lost 6 bases, and 10 bases lay in between. CDR1 is SEHNR and CDR2 is FQNEAQ in the germline V gene (reference sequence). CDR3 sequence: CASSLGGSGNEQFF. In nucleotides, the CDR3 is TGTGCCAGCAGCTTAGGAGGGTCTGGCAATGAGCAGTTCTTC.

The rearrangement uses TRBV7-9 and TRBJ2-1, with D maybe TRBD1 (6 bases). The germline V and J ends were trimmed by 4 bases and 12 bases, with 13 bases remaining between them. The CDR3 runs to 12 residues. Germline loops: CDR1 SEHNR, CDR2 FQNEAQ (reference sequence). CDR3 nucleotides: TGTGCCAGCAGCTCATCGGACAGTACGCAGTTCTTC. This translates into CASSSSDSTQFF.